One and the same sample provided the 29 T cell receptor beta chains below, sequenced in a study of spatial heterogeneity in lung cancer. Time point denoted: sample taken at primary tumor resection. TCRdb analysed the 5' RACE reads with MiXCR anew, one entry per CDR3 protein. The sample consists of around 45,000 distinct CDR3 sequences, approximately 15% of them appearing once. The sample consisted of PBMCs, taken at surgery. The receptors were gathered from a male donor with early-stage non-small cell lung cancer.

The chain employs TRBV7-3 and TRBJ2-5; D perhaps matches TRBD1 (7 bases). The V and J ends lost 5 bases and 5 bases respectively, with 24 bases between them. The germline V gene encodes CDR1 SGHTA and CDR2 FQGTGA. The CDR3 spans 17 residues. The CDR3 DNA follows: TGTGCCAGCAGCCCAAGCACCGGAGGGGGCGCCGGGGAGACCCAGTACTTC. It codes for CASSPSTGGGAGETQYF.

This rearrangement joins TRBV29-1 to TRBJ1-1; D gene uncertain. The CDR3 is 12 residues long. Trimming took 4 bases from V and 5 from J, leaving 11 bases between them. From germline, CDR1 is SQVTM and CDR2 ANQGSEA. CDR3 nucleotide sequence: TGCAGCGTTGCCAGGATGGGGACTGAAGCTTTCTTT. Translation: CSVARMGTEAFF.

This clonotype was seen a few times. The chain uses TRBV7-9 and TRBJ1-5; weak D call: TRBD1 (6 bases). The germline V gene has CDR1 SEHNR and CDR2 FQNEAQ (reference sequence). Deletions cut 5 bases from V and 0 bases from J, with 8 bases between. This CDR3 is 14 amino acids long. The CDR3 is CASSRDISNQPQHF. CDR3 nucleotide sequence: TGTGCCAGCAGCCGGGACATTAGCAATCAGCCCCAGCATTTT.

This clonotype was seen ten or more times. DNA of the CDR3: TGTGCCAGCAATAGGCAGCAGGGGGGTATCAACGAGCAGTACTTC. It specifies CASNRQQGGINEQYF. The rearrangement uses TRBV2 and TRBJ2-7; perhaps TRBD1 as D (7 bases). Deletions cut 7 bases from V and 5 bases from J, with 21 bases between. Germline CDR1 SNHLY, CDR2 FYNNEI. CDR3 length equals 15 residues.

In DNA form, the CDR3 reads TGTGCCAGCTCACCATGGAGGGATACGCAGTATTTT. It is translated as CASSPWRDTQYF. The chain combines TRBV18 with TRBJ2-3, with D maybe TRBD2 (5 bases). This CDR3 is 12 amino acids long. Trimming stripped 2 bases from V and 6 bases from J, with 6 bases between. CDR1 KGHSH and CDR2 LQKENI come from the germline V gene.

This clonotype showed up just a few times. The J gene is TRBJ1-1, the V gene TRBV5-1; D call uncertain. CDR3 size: 14 residues. The germline V gene encodes CDR1 SGHRS and CDR2 YFSETQ. V was pared by 0 bases and J by 2 bases, with 8 bases between. CDR3 amino acids: CASSLGPANTEAFF. Here the CDR3 DNA reads TGCGCCAGCAGCTTGGGGCCAGCCAACACTGAAGCTTTCTTT.

The chain carries TRBV30 and TRBJ2-7; D is undetermined. Germline V gives CDR1 GTSNPN, CDR2 SVGIG (reference sequence). Trimming cost V 4 bases and J 6 bases, with 10 bases left between them. CDR3 length: 11 amino acids. This CDR3 is CAWIRAFEQYF. The CDR3 DNA sequence: TGTGCCTGGATCCGAGCATTCGAGCAGTACTTC. The variable domain in full, completed from reference TRBV30 and TRBJ2-7, reads SQTIHQWPATLVQPVGSPLSLECTVEGTSNPNLYWYRQAAGRGLQLLFYSVGIGQISSEVPQNLSASRPQDRQFILSSKKLLLSDSGFYLCAWIRAFEQYFGPGTRLTVT.

This rearrangement joins TRBV7-8 to TRBJ2-5; no definite D call. This CDR3 has 13 residues. Trimming cost V 2 bases and J 1 base, with 5 bases left between them. CDR1 SGHVS and CDR2 FQNEAQ come from the germline V gene. CDR3 loop: CASSLIRQETQYF. CDR3 coding DNA: TGTGCCAGCAGCTTAATCCGCCAAGAGACCCAGTACTTC.

This sequence joins TRBV2 and TRBJ1-2; TRBD1 matches at 10 bases. CDR1 is SNHLY and CDR2 is FYNNEI in the germline V gene. CDR3 length: 15 residues. V lost 9 bases and J lost 7; bases outside the gene matches: 14. The CDR3 sequence is CASPLGTGVLGGYTF. Written as DNA, the CDR3 is TGTGCCAGTCCTCTAGGGACAGGGGTCCTAGGTGGCTACACCTTC.

V and J are TRBV30 and TRBJ2-1; 7 bases line up with TRBD2. With 2 bases clipped from V and 8 bases from J, the junction kept 12 bases outside the gene matches. The CDR3 has 15 amino acids. Looked up from germline, CDR1 is GTSNPN and CDR2 is SVGIG (reference sequence). CDR3 protein: CAWSPGGGRIDEQFF. DNA of the CDR3: TGTGCCTGGAGTCCCGGCGGCGGGAGAATCGATGAGCAGTTCTTC.

There are many counts of this clonotype. The chain carries TRBV6-5 and TRBJ1-3; D gene unclear. CDR1 MNHEY and CDR2 SVGAGI come from the germline V gene. Trimming removed 5 bases at V and 4 bases at J, with 9 bases between. There are 13 residues in the CDR3. The CDR3 protein is CASSLLSGNTIYF. The CDR3 coding sequence is TGTGCCAGCAGTCTCCTTTCCGGAAACACCATATATTTT.

This clonotype was picked up a small number of times. This rearrangement joins TRBV27 to TRBJ2-7; D is perhaps TRBD2 (6 bases). Deletions cut 2 bases from V and 3 bases from J, with 8 bases between. Germline-derived CDR1 and CDR2 are MNHEY and SMNVEV (reference sequence). The length of the CDR3 is 13 residues. The CDR3: CASSLTTSYEQYF. DNA for the CDR3: TGTGCCAGCAGTTTAACGACTAGCTACGAGCAGTACTTC.

This clonotype was detected a few times. The chain couples TRBV5-1 to TRBJ1-2; D is perhaps TRBD1 (6 bases). The germline V gene has CDR1 SGHRS and CDR2 YFSETQ. Trimming removed 0 bases at V and 6 bases at J, with 12 bases between. The CDR3 extends over 14 amino acids. The DNA for the CDR3 is TGCGCCAGCAGCTTGGACAGGGAACTCGATGGCTACACCTTC. Translating gives CASSLDRELDGYTF.

In its sample, this clonotype was seen many times. The chain combines TRBV19 with TRBJ1-3; D possibly corresponds to TRBD1 (5 bases). CDR1 is LNHDA, CDR2 SQIVND, per germline (reference sequence). The V end was cut by 5 bases, the J end by 0 bases, with 14 bases between. CDR3 length equals 16 residues. The CDR3 region is CASSPWDRGSGNTIYF. The CDR3 coding sequence is TGTGCCAGTAGTCCCTGGGACCGCGGCTCTGGAAACACCATATATTTT.

There are many counts of this clonotype. The CDR3 region is CASSQEGLAVIYNEQFF. The DNA of the CDR3 is TGCGCCAGCAGCCAAGAGGGACTAGCGGTCATTTACAATGAGCAGTTCTTC. V usage is TRBV4-1 and J usage is TRBJ2-1; 11 bases match TRBD2. The CDR3 is 17 amino acids. CDR1 and CDR2 from the germline V gene are MGHRA and YSYEKL. V trimming: 0 bases; J trimming: 4 bases; junction bases outside the gene matches: 5.

This chain links TRBV7-6 with TRBJ2-5, with D unclear. CDR3 length: 13 amino acids. Germline V lookup: CDR1 SGHVS, CDR2 FNYEAQ. V dropped 2 bases and J dropped 1 base, with 5 bases sitting between them. Written as DNA, the CDR3 is TGTGCCAGCAGCTTACCAGCCCAAGAGACCCAGTACTTC. Protein: CASSLPAQETQYF.

This clonotype was seen at least ten times. The rearrangement uses TRBV29-1 and TRBJ2-7, with 11 bases identical to TRBD2. In germline, CDR1 is SQVTM, CDR2 ANQGSEA. Trimming took 6 bases from V and 0 from J; bases not matched to a gene: 4. The CDR3 is 14 amino acids. The CDR3 region has the DNA TGCAGCGTGACTAGCGGGGCCTACTCCTACGAGCAGTACTTC. This gives the protein CSVTSGAYSYEQYF.

This clonotype appeared many times. V gene TRBV29-1 combines with J gene TRBJ2-1, with TRBD1 identical over 7 bases. Germline CDR1 reads SQVTM; CDR2 reads ANQGSEA. V lost 2 bases to trimming and J lost 3 bases; unmatched junction nucleotides: 7. The CDR3 is made up of 15 amino acids. CDR3 in DNA: TGCAGCGTTGAAAATACAGGGGCCGTCTACAATGAGCAGTTCTTC. Translating it yields CSVENTGAVYNEQFF.

There are a few counts of this clonotype. The V call is TRBV6-6, the J call TRBJ2-7; TRBD2 is a possible D gene (7 bases). Trimming took off 1 base at V and 7 bases at J, with 14 bases between the two ends. Germline-derived CDR1 and CDR2 are MNHNY and SVGAGI (reference sequence). CDR3 size: 14 residues. The CDR3 nucleotides are TGTGCCAGCAGTTACTTGGGGGAGGGGGGGGAGCAGTACTTC. Translated: CASSYLGEGGEQYF.

This clonotype appeared a few times. This sequence joins TRBV5-1 and TRBJ2-1; 16 bases fit TRBD2. The trim removed 7 bases at V and 0 bases at J, leaving 13 bases unmatched. The CDR3 is 20 residues long. The germline gives CDR1 SGHRS, CDR2 YFSETQ. The CDR3 coding sequence is TGCGCCAGCTTTTCTTCCGGGACTAGCGGGAGGGCCAGCTCCTACAATGAGCAGTTCTTC. Translated: CASFSSGTSGRASSYNEQFF. Based on the CDR3 plus reference TRBV5-1 and TRBJ2-1, the full variable domain is KAGVTQTPRYLIKTRGQQVTLSCSPISGHRSVSWYQQTPGQGLQFLFEYFSETQRNKGNFPGRFSGRQFSNSRSEMNVSTLELGDSALYLCASFSSGTSGRASSYNEQFFGPGTRLTVL.

This clonotype was detected ten times or more. The rearrangement joins TRBV6-1 to TRBJ1-5; 7 positions match TRBD1. The junction had 10 bases not matched to a gene; V was cut back by 7 bases and J by 7 bases. The CDR3 has 14 residues. Per germline, CDR1 MNHNS and CDR2 SASEGT. The CDR3 nucleotides are TGTGCCAGCACCCCGACAGGGCGAGAGCAGCCCCAGCATTTT. Translated, it gives CASTPTGREQPQHF.

This clonotype was observed a handful of times. This rearrangement joins TRBV29-1 to TRBJ1-1; D ambiguous. The CDR3 covers 13 residues. With 7 bases removed from V and 0 bases from J, the gap between germline ends came to 12 bases. CDR1 SQVTM and CDR2 ANQGSEA come from the germline V gene. The CDR3 sequence is CSAKASMNTEAFF. The CDR3 nucleotides read TGCAGCGCCAAGGCCAGCATGAACACTGAAGCTTTCTTT.

Many counts were recorded for this clonotype. The rearrangement joins TRBV12-3 or TRBV12-4 to TRBJ2-5, with no clear D. The CDR3 is made up of 11 amino acids. V was clipped by 3 bases and J by 5 bases, with 4 bases between them. Written as DNA, the CDR3 is TGTGCCAGCAGTTTCCATGAGACCCAGTACTTC. Encoded protein: CASSFHETQYF.

This clonotype was seen a few times. The V call is TRBV20-1, the J call TRBJ2-5; D unclear. Germline V CDR1 and CDR2: DFQATT, SNEGSKA (reference sequence). Trimming took 1 base from V and 5 from J, leaving 5 bases between them. The CDR3 runs 11 residues. DNA of the CDR3: TGCAGTGCTAGAGGGTTTGAGACCCAGTACTTC. This encodes CSARGFETQYF.

This clonotype showed up just a few times. The chain has TRBV6-5 and TRBJ2-3, with 7 bases fitting TRBD2. Germline CDR1 MNHEY, CDR2 SVGAGI. V lost 6 bases and J lost 4; bases outside the gene matches: 1. The CDR3 has 12 amino acids. For the CDR3, the DNA is TGTGCCAGCAGGGGGAGGGCAGATACGCAGTATTTT. This sequence encodes CASRGRADTQYF.

The rearrangement links TRBV20-1 to TRBJ2-1; 10 bases map to TRBD1. CDR3 length equals 16 residues. The ends lost 3 bases at V and 2 bases at J; junction bases unmatched: 7. CDR1 DFQATT and CDR2 SNEGSKA come from the germline V gene (reference sequence). The CDR3 DNA is TGCAGTGCTAGGGGCGTCGGGACAGGGGCCTACAATGAGCAGTTCTTC. Its protein is CSARGVGTGAYNEQFF.

This clonotype was picked up many times. This chain uses TRBV2 with TRBJ1-2, with TRBD1 matching 7 bases. Germline V lookup: CDR1 SNHLY, CDR2 FYNNEI. With 6 bases clipped from V and 1 base from J, the junction kept 17 bases outside the gene matches. The CDR3 is 18 residues long. The CDR3 sequence is CASRDLRKRQGGNYGYTF. DNA of the CDR3: TGTGCCAGCAGGGACCTCAGGAAGAGACAGGGAGGTAACTATGGCTACACCTTC. Full variable domain (rest looked up from reference TRBV2 and TRBJ1-2): EPEVTQTPSHQVTQMGQEVILRCVPISNHLYFYWYRQILGQKVEFLVSFYNNEISEKSEIFDDQFSVERPDGSNFTLKIRSTKLEDSAMYFCASRDLRKRQGGNYGYTFGSGTRLTVV.

This clonotype was seen only a few times. The gene calls are TRBV7-2 and TRBJ2-1, with D hard to call. CDR3 length: 16 residues. V lost 5 bases and J lost 2, with 16 bases in between. Germline V gene sequence: CDR1 SGHTA, CDR2 FQGNSA. This CDR3 is CASSPLPGSPYNEQFF. CDR3 bases: TGTGCCAGCAGCCCTCTCCCGGGTAGCCCCTACAATGAGCAGTTCTTC. Looking up the rest from reference TRBV7-2 and TRBJ2-1 gives the full variable domain: GAGVSQSPSNKVTEKGKDVELRCDPISGHTALYWYRQSLGQGLEFLIYFQGNSAPDKSGLPSDRFSAERTGGSVSTLTIQRTQQEDSAVYLCASSPLPGSPYNEQFFGPGTRLTVL.

This clonotype was observed a handful of times. The chain joins TRBV28 to TRBJ1-1; 7 positions match TRBD1. V dropped 6 bases and J dropped 0; count of bases not matched to a gene: 7. The CDR3 extends over 15 amino acids. Germline CDR1 is MDHEN and CDR2 is SYDVKM. CDR3 nucleotide sequence: TGTGCCAGCAGACCGACAGGGCTTCTGAACACTGAAGCTTTCTTT. Encoded protein: CASRPTGLLNTEAFF.